The T cell receptor (beta chain) under discussion was sequenced for a study of blood T cell repertoires in COVID-19. This clone was recorded only once. V shed 6 bases and J shed 0 bases, with 14 bases lying between them. Germline loops: CDR1 SNHLY, CDR2 FYNNEI. CDR3 length equals 15 residues. Produced via immunoSEQ multiplex PCR; TCRdb's table is partial and in-frame only. This table has 100,000 to 150,000 clones, around four fifths appearing once. The sequence was collected from an elderly man with COVID-19, enrolled during active disease. The chain carries TRBV2 and TRBJ1-2; the D gene is possibly TRBD1 (5 bases). Specimen: peripheral blood. CDR3 amino acids: CASSSDSASNYGYTF. Here the CDR3 DNA reads TGTGCCAGCAGCTCCGACAGTGCTTCTAACTATGGCTACACCTTC.